This T cell receptor beta chain came from a study of blood T cell repertoires in COVID-19. Looking at the study overall: Sites across the United States, Italy and Spain contributed samples from acute and convalescent COVID-19. T cells, B-cell-depleted T cells, or PBMCs supplied cDNA or gDNA.

The germline V gene has CDR1 MNHEY and CDR2 SVGAGI. This CDR3 has 15 residues. With V trimmed by 2 bases and J by 7 bases, 6 bases remained unmatched. Original data processing: Reference gene primer amplification gave estimated nucleated cell counts. The table came from immunoSEQ multiplex PCR; TCRdb's copy has only in-frame clones and leaves some out. The DNA gave D and trimming, while V, J and clone size come from that table. The table records 200,000 to 250,000 clones, approximately 84% of them present only once. This clone showed up just once. The source material was peripheral blood. The chain joins TRBV6-5 to TRBJ1-2, with 11 bases identical to TRBD1. This TCR derives from a woman aged 80 or over with acute or convalescent COVID-19. Here the CDR3 reads CASSYAGQGGAGYTF. For the CDR3, the DNA is TGTGCCAGCAGTTACGCGGGACAGGGGGGAGCTGGCTACACCTTC.